The 5 T cell receptor beta chains below all came from one sample that was sequenced in a study of cytotoxic CD8 clonotypes in ibrutinib-treated CLL. TCRdb's table, derived via immunoSEQ multiplex PCR, lists solely in-frame clones and lacks some. Counted here are about 140,000 clones, 80% occurring once; the ten biggest clones make up approximately 7.6%. The sample in question was PBMCs, obtained after 36 months of ibrutinib treatment. Receptor source: a human donor with chronic lymphocytic leukemia.

In DNA form, the CDR3 reads TGTGCCAGCAGCTTATCCGGGCTCACCGGGGAGCTGTTTTTT. The encoded protein is CASSLSGLTGELFF. This chain links TRBV7-9 with TRBJ2-2; no clear D. Trimming removed 2 bases at V and 4 bases at J, with 8 bases between. In germline, CDR1 is SEHNR, CDR2 FQNEAQ (reference sequence). The CDR3 spans 14 residues.

This chain links TRBV7-2 with TRBJ2-2, with D perhaps given as TRBD1 or TRBD2 (7 bases each). This CDR3 comprises 16 residues. Germline V CDR1 and CDR2: SGHTA, FQGNSA. Between the trimmed V and J ends, which lost 5 bases and 4 bases, there was a span of 17 bases. The CDR3 coding sequence is TGTGCCAGCAGCCCAGGGGGGCGGGGGTTCACCGGGGAGCTGTTTTTT. It yields the protein CASSPGGRGFTGELFF.

The chain combines TRBV18 with TRBJ2-1; 8 nucleotides align to TRBD2. Germline V CDR1 and CDR2: KGHSH, LQKENI. After removal of 3 bases from V and 6 bases from J, the junction contained 4 bases not matched to a gene. The CDR3 runs to 14 residues. CDR3 sequence (DNA): TGTGCCAGCTCACCTCCGGGAGGGCTCAATGAGCAGTTCTTC. Protein sequence: CASSPPGGLNEQFF.

CDR3 sequence (DNA): TGCAGTGCTAACGGAAACTATGGCTACACCTTC. Translation gives CSANGNYGYTF. The chain couples TRBV20-1 to TRBJ1-2; D not certain. Trimming stripped 4 bases from V and 2 bases from J, with 5 bases between. Germline V CDR1 and CDR2: DFQATT, SNEGSKA (reference sequence). The CDR3 has 11 residues.

Here the CDR3 DNA reads TGTGCCAGCTCACCACCGCAGGGTAGGACAGATACGCAGTATTTT. This translates into CASSPPQGRTDTQYF. The gene calls are TRBV18 and TRBJ2-3, with D perhaps TRBD1 (5 bases). The CDR3 has 15 amino acids. Germline CDR1 is KGHSH and CDR2 is LQKENI. Between the trimmed V and J ends, which lost 0 bases and 3 bases, there was a span of 10 bases.